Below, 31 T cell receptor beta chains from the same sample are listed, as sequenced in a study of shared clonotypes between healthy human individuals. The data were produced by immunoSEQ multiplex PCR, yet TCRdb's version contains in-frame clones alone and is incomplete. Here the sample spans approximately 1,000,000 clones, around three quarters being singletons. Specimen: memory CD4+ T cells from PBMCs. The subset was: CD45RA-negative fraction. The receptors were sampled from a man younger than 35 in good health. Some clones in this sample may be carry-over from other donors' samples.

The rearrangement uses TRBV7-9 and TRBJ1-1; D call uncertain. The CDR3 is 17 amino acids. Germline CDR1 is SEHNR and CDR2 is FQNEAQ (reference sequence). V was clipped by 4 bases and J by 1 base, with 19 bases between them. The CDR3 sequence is CASSSDNGQYWNTEAFF. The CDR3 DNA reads TGTGCCAGCAGCTCAGATAACGGTCAATACTGGAACACTGAAGCTTTCTTT.

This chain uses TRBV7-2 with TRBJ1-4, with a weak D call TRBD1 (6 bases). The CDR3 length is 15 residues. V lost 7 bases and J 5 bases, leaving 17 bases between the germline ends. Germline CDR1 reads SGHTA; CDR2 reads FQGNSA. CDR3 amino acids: CASNSRGHQNEKLFF. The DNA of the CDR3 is TGTGCCAGCAACTCCCGGGGACACCAAAATGAAAAACTGTTTTTT. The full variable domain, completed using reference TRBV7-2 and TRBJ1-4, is GAGVSQSPSNKVTEKGKDVELRCDPISGHTALYWYRQSLGQGLEFLIYFQGNSAPDKSGLPSDRFSAERTGGSVSTLTIQRTQQEDSAVYLCASNSRGHQNEKLFFGSGTQLSVL.

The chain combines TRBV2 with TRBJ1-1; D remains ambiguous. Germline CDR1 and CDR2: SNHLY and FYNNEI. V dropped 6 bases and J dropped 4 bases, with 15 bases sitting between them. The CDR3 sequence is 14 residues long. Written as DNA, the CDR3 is TGTGCCAGCAGGTCCCTCTTACAGAGCACTGAAGCTTTCTTT. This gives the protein CASRSLLQSTEAFF. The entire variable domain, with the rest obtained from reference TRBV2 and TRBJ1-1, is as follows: EPEVTQTPSHQVTQMGQEVILRCVPISNHLYFYWYRQILGQKVEFLVSFYNNEISEKSEIFDDQFSVERPDGSNFTLKIRSTKLEDSAMYFCASRSLLQSTEAFFGQGTRLTVV.

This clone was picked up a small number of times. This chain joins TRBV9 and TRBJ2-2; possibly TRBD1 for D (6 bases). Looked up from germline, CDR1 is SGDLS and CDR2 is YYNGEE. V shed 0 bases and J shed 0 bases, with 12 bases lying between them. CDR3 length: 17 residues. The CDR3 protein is CASSVERTAANTGELFF. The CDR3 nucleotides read TGTGCCAGCAGCGTAGAGAGGACAGCTGCGAACACCGGGGAGCTGTTTTTT.

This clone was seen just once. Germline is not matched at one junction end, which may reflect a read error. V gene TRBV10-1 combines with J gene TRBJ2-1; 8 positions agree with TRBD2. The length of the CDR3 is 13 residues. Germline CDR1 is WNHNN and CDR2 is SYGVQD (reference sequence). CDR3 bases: TGCGCCAGCAGAGACTGGAAAGCGGGGGCAGAACTCTTC. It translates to CASRDWKAGAELF.

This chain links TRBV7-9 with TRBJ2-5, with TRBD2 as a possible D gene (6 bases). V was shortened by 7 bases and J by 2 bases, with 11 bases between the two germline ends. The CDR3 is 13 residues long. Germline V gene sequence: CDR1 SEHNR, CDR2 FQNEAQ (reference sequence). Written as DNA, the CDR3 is TGTGCCAGCATAGGGAGGCAGCAAGAGACCCAGTACTTC. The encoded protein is CASIGRQQETQYF.

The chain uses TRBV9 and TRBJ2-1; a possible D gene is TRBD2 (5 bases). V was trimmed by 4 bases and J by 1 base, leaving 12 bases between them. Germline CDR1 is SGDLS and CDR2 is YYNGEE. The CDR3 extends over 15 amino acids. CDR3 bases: TGTGCCAGCAGCCCCTCCTCGGGGTCCTACAATGAGCAGTTCTTC. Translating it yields CASSPSSGSYNEQFF.

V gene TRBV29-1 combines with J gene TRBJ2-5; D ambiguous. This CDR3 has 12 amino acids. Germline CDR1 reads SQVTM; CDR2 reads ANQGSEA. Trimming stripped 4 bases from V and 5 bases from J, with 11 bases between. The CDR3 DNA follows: TGCAGCGTTGCCAAGGGCTCGGAGACCCAGTACTTC. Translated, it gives CSVAKGSETQYF. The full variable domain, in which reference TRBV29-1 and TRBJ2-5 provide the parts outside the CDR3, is SAVISQKPSRDICQRGTSLTIQCQVDSQVTMMFWYRQQPGQSLTLIATANQGSEATYESGFVIDKFPISRPNLTFSTLTVSNMSPEDSSIYLCSVAKGSETQYFGPGTRLLVL.

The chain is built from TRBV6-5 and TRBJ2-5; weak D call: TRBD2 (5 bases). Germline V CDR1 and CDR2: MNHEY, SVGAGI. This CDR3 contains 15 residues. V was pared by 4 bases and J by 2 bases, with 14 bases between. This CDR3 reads CASSFTRVSQETQYF. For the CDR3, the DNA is TGTGCCAGCAGTTTTACGAGGGTATCACAAGAGACCCAGTACTTC.

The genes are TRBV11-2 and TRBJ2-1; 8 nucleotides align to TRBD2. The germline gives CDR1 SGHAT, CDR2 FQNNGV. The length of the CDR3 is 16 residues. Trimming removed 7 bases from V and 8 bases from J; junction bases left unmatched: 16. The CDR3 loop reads CASNSIRGSGIYEQFF. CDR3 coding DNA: TGTGCCAGCAACTCCATACGGGGTAGCGGGATCTATGAGCAGTTCTTC.

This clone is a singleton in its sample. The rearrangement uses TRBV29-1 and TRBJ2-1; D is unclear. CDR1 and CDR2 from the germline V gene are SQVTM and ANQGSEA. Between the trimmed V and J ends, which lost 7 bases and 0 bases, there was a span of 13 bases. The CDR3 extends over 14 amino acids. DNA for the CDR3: TGCAGCGCGGACCTGCGGAGCTCCTACAATGAGCAGTTCTTC. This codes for CSADLRSSYNEQFF.

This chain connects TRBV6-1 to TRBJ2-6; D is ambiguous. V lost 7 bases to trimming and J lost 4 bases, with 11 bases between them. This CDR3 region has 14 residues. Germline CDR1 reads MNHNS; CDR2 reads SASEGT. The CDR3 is CASMFESGANVLTF. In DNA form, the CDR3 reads TGTGCCAGCATGTTTGAGTCCGGGGCCAACGTCCTGACTTTC.

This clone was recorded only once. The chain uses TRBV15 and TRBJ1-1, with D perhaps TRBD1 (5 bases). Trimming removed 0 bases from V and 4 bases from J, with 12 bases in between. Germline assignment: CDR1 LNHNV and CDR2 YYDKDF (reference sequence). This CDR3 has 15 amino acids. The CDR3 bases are TGTGCCACCAGCAGAGATGGGGGATTTGGCACTGAAGCTTTCTTT. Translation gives CATSRDGGFGTEAFF. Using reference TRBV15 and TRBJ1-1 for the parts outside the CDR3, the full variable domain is DAMVIQNPRYQVTQFGKPVTLSCSQTLNHNVMYWYQQKSSQAPKLLFHYYDKDFNNEADTPDNFQSRRPNTSFCFLDIRSPGLGDTAMYLCATSRDGGFGTEAFFGQGTRLTVV.

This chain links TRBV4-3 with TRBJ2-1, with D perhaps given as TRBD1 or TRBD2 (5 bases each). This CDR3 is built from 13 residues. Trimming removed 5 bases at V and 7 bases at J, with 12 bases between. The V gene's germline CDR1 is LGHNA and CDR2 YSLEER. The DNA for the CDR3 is TGCGCCAGCAGCAGGACGTGGGGGAATGAGCAGTTCTTC. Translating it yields CASSRTWGNEQFF.

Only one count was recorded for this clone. CDR3: CASSSRGGGTEAFF. The DNA for the CDR3 is TGTGCCAGCAGCTCCCGCGGGGGGGGCACTGAAGCTTTCTTT. The chain recombines TRBV7-9 with TRBJ1-1; possible D gene TRBD1, 5 bases. Germline V gene lookup returns CDR1 SEHNR and CDR2 FQNEAQ (reference sequence). The length of the CDR3 is 14 residues. The V and J ends lost 4 bases and 4 bases respectively, with 13 bases between them.

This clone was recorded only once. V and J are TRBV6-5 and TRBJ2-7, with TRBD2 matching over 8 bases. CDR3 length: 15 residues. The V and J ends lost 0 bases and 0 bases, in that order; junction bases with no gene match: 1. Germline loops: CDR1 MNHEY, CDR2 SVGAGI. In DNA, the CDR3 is TGTGCCAGCAGTTACTCAAGCGGGAGCTCCTACGAGCAGTACTTC. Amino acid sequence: CASSYSSGSSYEQYF.

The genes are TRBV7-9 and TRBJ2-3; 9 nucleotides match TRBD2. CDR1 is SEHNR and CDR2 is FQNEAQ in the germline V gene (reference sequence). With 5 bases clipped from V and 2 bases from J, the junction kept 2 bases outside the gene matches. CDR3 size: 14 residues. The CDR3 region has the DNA TGTGCCAGCAGCCCTAGCGGGATCACAGATACGCAGTATTTT. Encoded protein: CASSPSGITDTQYF.

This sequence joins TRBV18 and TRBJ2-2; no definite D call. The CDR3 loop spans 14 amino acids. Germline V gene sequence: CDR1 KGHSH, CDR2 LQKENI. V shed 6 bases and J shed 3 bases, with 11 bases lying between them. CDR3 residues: CASSLVLDTGELFF. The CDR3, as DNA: TGTGCCAGCTCCCTGGTTTTGGACACCGGGGAGCTGTTTTTT.

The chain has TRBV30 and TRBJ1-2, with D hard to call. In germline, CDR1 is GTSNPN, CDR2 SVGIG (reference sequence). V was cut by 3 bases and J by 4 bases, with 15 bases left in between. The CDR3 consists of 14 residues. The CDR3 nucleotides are TGTGCCTGGAGGCCCCGATACAGTAGCTATGGCTACACCTTC. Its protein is CAWRPRYSSYGYTF.

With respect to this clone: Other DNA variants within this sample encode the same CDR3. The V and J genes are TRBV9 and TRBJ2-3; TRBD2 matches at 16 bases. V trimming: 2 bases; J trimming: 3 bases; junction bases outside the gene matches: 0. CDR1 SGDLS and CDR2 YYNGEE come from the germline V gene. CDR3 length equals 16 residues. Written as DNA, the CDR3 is TGTGCCAGCAGCGTGGGACTAGCGGGAGGGACAGATACGCAGTATTTT. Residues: CASSVGLAGGTDTQYF.

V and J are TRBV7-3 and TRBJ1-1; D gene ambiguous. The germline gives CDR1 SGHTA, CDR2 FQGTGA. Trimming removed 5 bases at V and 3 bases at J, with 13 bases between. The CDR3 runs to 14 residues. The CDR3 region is CASSVNSRDTEAFF. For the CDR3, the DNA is TGTGCCAGCAGCGTGAACAGTCGTGACACTGAAGCTTTCTTT.

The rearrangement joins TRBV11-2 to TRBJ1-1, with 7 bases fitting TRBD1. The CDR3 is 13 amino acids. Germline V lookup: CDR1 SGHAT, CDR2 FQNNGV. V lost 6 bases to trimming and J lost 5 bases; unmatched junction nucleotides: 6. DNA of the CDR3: TGTGCCAGCAGGAACAGGGGAATAACTGAAGCTTTCTTT. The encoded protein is CASRNRGITEAFF.

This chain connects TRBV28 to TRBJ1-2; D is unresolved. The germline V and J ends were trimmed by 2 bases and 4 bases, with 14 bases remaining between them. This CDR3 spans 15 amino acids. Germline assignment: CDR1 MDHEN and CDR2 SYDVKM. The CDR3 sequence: CASSLRERPLYGYTF. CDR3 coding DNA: TGTGCCAGCAGTTTAAGGGAACGGCCGCTCTATGGCTACACCTTC.

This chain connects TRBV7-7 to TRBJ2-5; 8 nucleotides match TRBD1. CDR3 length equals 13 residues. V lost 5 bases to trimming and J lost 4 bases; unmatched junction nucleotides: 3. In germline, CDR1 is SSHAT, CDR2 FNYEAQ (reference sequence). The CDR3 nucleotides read TGTGCCAGCAGCCCGGACAGGGCAGAGACCCAGTACTTC. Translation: CASSPDRAETQYF.

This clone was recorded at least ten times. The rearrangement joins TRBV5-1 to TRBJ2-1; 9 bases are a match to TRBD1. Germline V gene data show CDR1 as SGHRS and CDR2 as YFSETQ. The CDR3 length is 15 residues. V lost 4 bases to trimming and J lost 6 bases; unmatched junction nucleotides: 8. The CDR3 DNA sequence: TGCGCCAGCAGCGTGGGACAGGGTGGTACCAATGAGCAGTTCTTC. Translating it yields CASSVGQGGTNEQFF.

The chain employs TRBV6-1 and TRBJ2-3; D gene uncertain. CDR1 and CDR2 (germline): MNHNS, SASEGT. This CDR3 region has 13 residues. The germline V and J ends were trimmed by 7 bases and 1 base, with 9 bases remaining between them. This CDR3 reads CASNFGGTDTQYF. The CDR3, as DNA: TGTGCCAGCAATTTTGGGGGCACAGATACGCAGTATTTT.

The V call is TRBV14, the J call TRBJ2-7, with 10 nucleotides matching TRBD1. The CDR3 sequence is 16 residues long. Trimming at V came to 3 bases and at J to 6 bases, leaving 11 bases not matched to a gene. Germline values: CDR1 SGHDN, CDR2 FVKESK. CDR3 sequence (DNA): TGTGCCAGCAGCCATCTCCGCGGGACAGGGGCGGGCGAGCAGTACTTC. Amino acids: CASSHLRGTGAGEQYF.

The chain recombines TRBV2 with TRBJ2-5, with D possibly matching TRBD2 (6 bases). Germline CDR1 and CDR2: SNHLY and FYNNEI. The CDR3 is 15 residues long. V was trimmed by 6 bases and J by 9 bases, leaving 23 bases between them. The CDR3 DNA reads TGTGCCAGCAGCAGACCTAGCGAGAGGGCAGCAGCCCAGTACTTC. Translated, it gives CASSRPSERAAAQYF.

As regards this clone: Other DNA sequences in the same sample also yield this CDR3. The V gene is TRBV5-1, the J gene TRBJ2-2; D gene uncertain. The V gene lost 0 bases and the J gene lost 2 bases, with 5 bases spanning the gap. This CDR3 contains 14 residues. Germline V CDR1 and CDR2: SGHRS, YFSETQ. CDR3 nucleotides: TGCGCCAGCAGCTTGGCAAGTAACACCGGGGAGCTGTTTTTT. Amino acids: CASSLASNTGELFF.

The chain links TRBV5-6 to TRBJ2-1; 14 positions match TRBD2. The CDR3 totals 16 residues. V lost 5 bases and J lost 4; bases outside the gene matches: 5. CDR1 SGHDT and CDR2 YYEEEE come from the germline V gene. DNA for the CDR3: TGTGCCAGCAGTTTGTGGACTAGCGGGAGGTACAATGAGCAGTTCTTC. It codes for CASSLWTSGRYNEQFF. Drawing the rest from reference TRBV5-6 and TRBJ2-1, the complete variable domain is DAGVTQSPTHLIKTRGQQVTLRCSPKSGHDTVSWYQQALGQGPQFIFQYYEEEERQRGNFPDRFSGHQFPNYSSELNVNALLLGDSALYLCASSLWTSGRYNEQFFGPGTRLTVL.

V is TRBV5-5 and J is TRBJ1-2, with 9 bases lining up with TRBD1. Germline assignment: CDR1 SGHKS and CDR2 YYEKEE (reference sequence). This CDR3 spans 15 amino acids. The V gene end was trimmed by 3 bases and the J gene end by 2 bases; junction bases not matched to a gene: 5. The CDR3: CASSSGQGKNYGYTF. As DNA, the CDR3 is TGTGCCAGCAGCTCAGGACAGGGGAAAAACTATGGCTACACCTTC.